This T cell receptor beta chain stems from a study of control samples from healthy donors and cancer patients. V gave up 3 bases and J gave up 4 bases; unmatched junction bases: 10. CDR3 length: 18 amino acids. Looked up from germline, CDR1 is LNHDA and CDR2 is SQIVND (reference sequence). Repertoires were generated with immunoSEQ multiplex PCR, while TCRdb's copy carries only in-frame clones and drops some. The table shows some 150,000 clones, with around 93% occurring only once. The clonotype was recovered from a woman aged 55-69 years in good health. Sequencing input: blood. This chain links TRBV19 with TRBJ2-3, with TRBD2 identical over 13 bases. CDR3: CASSIWSTSGGASDTQYF. In DNA form, the CDR3 reads TGTGCCAGTAGTATCTGGTCCACTAGCGGGGGGGCCTCAGATACGCAGTATTTT.